This entry describes one TCR beta chain. V shed 2 bases, J shed 5 bases, and the junction held 1 base outside the gene matches. Germline-derived CDR1 and CDR2 are SGHAT and FQNNGV. The CDR3 is 13 amino acids. As handled by the study authors: Amplification from reference gene primers served as the basis for estimated nucleated cell counts. Repertoires were generated with immunoSEQ multiplex PCR, while TCRdb's copy carries only in-frame clones and drops some. D and trimming were read from the DNA, whereas the V and J calls and clone size are those reported in that table. The sample carries roughly 160,000 clones, just over 90% recorded once. The data were taken from a study of blood T cell repertoires in COVID-19. Study at large: The United States, Italy and Spain provided the acute and convalescent COVID-19 samples. The analysed material was cDNA or gDNA that came from T cells, B-cell-depleted T cells, or PBMCs.

Sequences were obtained from peripheral blood. The receptor was isolated from a man between 18 and 35 years old with acute or convalescent COVID-19. This rearrangement joins TRBV11-2 to TRBJ2-5, with 8 bases fitting TRBD1. CDR3 protein: CASSLYRGETQYF. The CDR3 nucleotides read TGTGCCAGCAGCTTATACAGGGGGGAGACCCAGTACTTC.